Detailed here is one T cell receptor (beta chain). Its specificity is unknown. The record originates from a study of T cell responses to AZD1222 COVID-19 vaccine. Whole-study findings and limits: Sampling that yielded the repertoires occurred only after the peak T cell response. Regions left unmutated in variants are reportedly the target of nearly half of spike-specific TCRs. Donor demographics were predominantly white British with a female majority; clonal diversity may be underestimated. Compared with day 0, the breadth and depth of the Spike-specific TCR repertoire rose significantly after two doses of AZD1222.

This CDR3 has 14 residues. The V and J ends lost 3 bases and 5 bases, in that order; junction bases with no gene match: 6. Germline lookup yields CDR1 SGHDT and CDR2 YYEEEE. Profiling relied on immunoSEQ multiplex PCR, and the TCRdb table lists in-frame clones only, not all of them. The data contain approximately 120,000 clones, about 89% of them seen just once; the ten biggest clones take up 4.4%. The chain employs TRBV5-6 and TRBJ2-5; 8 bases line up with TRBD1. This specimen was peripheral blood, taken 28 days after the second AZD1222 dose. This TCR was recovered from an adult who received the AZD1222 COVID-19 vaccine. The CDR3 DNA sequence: TGTGCCAGCAGCTCTGGGACAGGACGGGAGACCCAGTACTTC. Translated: CASSSGTGRETQYF.